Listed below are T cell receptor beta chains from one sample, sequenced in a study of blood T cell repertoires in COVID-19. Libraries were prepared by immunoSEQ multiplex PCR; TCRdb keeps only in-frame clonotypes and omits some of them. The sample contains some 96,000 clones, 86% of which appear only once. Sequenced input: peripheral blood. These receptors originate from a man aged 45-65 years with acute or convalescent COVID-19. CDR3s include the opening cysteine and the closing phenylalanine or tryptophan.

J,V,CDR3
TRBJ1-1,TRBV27,CASSFRDRGLSAFF
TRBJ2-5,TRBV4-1,CASTPDRGRETQYF
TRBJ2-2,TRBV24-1,CATSVTGRGNTGELFF
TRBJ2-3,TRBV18,CASSPRKGVTDTQYF
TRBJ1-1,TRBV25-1,CASSGPPGQFNTEAFF
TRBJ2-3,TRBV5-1,CASSLFSSGSSTDTQYF
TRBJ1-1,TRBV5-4,CASSLAGRTRNTEAFF
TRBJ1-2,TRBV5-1,CASSWDRGFDGYTF
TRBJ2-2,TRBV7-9,CASSLAEAPNTGELFF
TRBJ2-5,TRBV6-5,CASSYGTSGQETQYF
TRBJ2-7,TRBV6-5,CASNYAAGTYEQYF
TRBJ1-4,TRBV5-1,CASSFRDFLAEKLFF
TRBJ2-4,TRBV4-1,CASSQAGGRPQRAKNIQYF
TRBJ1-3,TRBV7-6,CASSLGRGASGNTIYF
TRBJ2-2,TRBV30,CAWSVLGLAGSGELFF
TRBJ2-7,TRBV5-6,CASSLEMGQTFYEQYF
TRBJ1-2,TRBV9,CASSGGSWYGYTF
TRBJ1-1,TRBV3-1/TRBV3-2,CASSQVNEAFF
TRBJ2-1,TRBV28,CASRYLRSSYNEQFF
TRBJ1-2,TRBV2,CASKPSNYGYTF
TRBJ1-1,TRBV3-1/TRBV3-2,CASSALGGDSMSALLGAFF
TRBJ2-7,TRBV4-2,CASSQGQGVSYEQYF
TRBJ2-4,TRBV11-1,CASSLDGLAKNIQYF
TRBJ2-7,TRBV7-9,CASSLGQGTYEQYF
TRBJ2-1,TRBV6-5,CASRTYNEQFF
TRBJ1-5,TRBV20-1,CSATNQPQHF
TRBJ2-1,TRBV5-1,CASSSGGASYNEQFF
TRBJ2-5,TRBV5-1,CASSLEGLARETQYF
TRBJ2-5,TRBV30,CAWRGQGETQYF
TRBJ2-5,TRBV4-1,CASSQDPGVQETQYF
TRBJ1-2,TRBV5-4,CASLATGGYGYTF
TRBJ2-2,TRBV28,CATPKDDSVAGGPSTGELFF